The clone carrying this T cell receptor (beta chain) was seen just once. Its target is not known. The data were obtained in a study of immune evolution from preneoplasia to lung adenocarcinoma. Overall study: HLA loss of heterozygosity: roughly 6.4% AIS, about 15% MIA, about 31% ADC, none AAH. Study-level findings and limits: From normal lung to invasive adenocarcinoma, top clone frequencies appeared to decrease.

Measured with immunoSEQ multiplex PCR; TCRdb has only the in-frame clones, and not every one. The top ten hold around 5% of the sample, which has 10,000 or so clones, 78% seen once. The material sequenced was FFPE minimally invasive lung adenocarcinoma tissue. The sequence was collected from a person aged 65 to 85 with lung adenocarcinoma.

The CDR3 region has the DNA TGTGCCAGCAGCTTGGCGCGGGAGGGCACAGATACGCAGTATTTT. Translated, it gives CASSLAREGTDTQYF. The gene calls are TRBV5-4 and TRBJ2-3, with 8 positions matching TRBD2. The germline gives CDR1 SGHNT, CDR2 YYREEE (reference sequence). The CDR3 sequence is 15 residues long. V trimming: 0 bases; J trimming: 1 base; junction bases outside the gene matches: 1.